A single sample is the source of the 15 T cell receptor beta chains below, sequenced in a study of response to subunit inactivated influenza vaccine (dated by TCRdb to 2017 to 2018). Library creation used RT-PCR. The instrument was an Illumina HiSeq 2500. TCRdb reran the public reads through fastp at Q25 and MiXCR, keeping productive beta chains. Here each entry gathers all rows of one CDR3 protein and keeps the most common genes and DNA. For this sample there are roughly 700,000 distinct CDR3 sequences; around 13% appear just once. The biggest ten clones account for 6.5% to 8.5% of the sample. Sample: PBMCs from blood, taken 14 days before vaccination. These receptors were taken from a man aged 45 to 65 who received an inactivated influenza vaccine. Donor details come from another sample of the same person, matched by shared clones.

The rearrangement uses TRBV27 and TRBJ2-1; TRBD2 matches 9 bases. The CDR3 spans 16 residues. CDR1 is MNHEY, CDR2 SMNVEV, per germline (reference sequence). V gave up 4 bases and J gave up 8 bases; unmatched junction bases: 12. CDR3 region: CASSSIWLAGFYEQFF. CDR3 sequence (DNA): TGTGCCAGCAGTTCAATCTGGCTAGCGGGATTCTATGAGCAGTTCTTC.

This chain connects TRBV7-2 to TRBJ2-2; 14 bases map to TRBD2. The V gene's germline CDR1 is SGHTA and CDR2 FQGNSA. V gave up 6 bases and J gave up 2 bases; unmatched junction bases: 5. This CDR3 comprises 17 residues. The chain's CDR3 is CASSRGLAGVNTGELFF. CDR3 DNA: TGTGCCAGCAGTCGGGGACTAGCGGGGGTAAACACCGGGGAGCTGTTTTTT.

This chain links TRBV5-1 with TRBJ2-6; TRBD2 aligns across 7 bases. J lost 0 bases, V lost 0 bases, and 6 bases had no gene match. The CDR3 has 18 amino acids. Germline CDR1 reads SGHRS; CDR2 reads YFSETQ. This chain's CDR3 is CASSLEAGRLSGANVLTF. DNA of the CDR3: TGCGCCAGCAGCTTGGAAGCGGGGCGGCTCTCTGGGGCCAACGTCCTGACTTTC.

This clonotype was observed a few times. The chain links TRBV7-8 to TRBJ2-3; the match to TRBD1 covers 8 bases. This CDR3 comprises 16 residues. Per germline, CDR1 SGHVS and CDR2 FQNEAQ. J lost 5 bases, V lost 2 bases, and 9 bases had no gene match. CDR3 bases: TGTGCCAGCAGCTTATGGTCAGGGGGCCAAGGAGATACGCAGTATTTT. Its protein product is CASSLWSGGQGDTQYF. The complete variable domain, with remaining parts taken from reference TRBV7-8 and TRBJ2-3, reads GAGVSQSPRYKVAKRGQDVALRCDPISGHVSLFWYQQALGQGPEFLTYFQNEAQLDKSGLPSDRFFAERPEGSVSTLKIQRTQQEDSAVYLCASSLWSGGQGDTQYFGPGTRLTVL.

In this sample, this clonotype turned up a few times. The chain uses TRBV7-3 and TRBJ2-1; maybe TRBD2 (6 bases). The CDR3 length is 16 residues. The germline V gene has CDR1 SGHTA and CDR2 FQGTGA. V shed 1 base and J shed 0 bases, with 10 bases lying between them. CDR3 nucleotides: TGTGCCAGCAGCTTAAATCTAGCGCCCTCCTACAATGAGCAGTTCTTC. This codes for CASSLNLAPSYNEQFF.

The CDR3 DNA sequence: TGTGCCAGCAGTTTGCCTAGCCCAGATACGCAGTATTTT. This encodes CASSLPSPDTQYF. The chain uses TRBV28 and TRBJ2-3; D possibly corresponds to TRBD2 (5 bases). The CDR3 extends over 13 amino acids. Germline CDR1 and CDR2: MDHEN and SYDVKM. V was shortened by 3 bases and J by 4 bases, with 8 bases between the two germline ends.

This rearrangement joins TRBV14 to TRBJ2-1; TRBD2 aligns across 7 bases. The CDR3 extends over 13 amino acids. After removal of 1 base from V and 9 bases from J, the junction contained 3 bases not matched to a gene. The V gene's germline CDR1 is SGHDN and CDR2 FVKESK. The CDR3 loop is CASSQVGGSEQFF. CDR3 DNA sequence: TGTGCCAGCAGCCAAGTGGGGGGGTCTGAGCAGTTCTTC.

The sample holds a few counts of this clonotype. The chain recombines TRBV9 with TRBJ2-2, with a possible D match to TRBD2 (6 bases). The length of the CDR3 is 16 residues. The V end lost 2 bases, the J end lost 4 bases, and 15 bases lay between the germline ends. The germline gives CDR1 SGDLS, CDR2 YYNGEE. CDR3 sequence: CASSVFGSDLTGELFF. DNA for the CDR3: TGTGCCAGCAGCGTGTTCGGGAGTGATCTCACCGGGGAGCTGTTTTTT.

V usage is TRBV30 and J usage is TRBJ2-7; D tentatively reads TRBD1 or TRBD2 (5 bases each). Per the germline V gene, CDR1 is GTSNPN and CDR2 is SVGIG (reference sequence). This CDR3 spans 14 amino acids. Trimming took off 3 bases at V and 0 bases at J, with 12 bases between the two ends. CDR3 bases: TGTGCCTGGAGCGTTGGGGGTAGCTCCTACGAGCAGTACTTC. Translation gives CAWSVGGSSYEQYF. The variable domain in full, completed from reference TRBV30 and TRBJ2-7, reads SQTIHQWPATLVQPVGSPLSLECTVEGTSNPNLYWYRQAAGRGLQLLFYSVGIGQISSEVPQNLSASRPQDRQFILSSKKLLLSDSGFYLCAWSVGGSSYEQYFGPGTRLTVT.

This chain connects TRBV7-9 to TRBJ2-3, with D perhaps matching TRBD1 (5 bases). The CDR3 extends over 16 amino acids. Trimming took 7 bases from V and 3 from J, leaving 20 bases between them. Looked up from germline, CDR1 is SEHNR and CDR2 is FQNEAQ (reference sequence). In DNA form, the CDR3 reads TGTGCCAGCAACCAACGACAGACTTTGGGGACAGATACGCAGTATTTT. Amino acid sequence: CASNQRQTLGTDTQYF.

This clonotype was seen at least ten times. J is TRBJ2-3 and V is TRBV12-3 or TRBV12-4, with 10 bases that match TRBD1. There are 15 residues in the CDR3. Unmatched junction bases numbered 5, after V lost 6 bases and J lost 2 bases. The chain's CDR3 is CASSPGTGVTDTQYF. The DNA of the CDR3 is TGTGCCAGCAGCCCCGGGACAGGGGTCACAGATACGCAGTATTTT.

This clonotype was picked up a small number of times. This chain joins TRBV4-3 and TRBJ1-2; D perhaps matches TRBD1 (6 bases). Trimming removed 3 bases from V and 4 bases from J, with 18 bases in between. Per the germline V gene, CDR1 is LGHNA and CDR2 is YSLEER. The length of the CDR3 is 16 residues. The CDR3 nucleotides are TGCGCCAGCAGCCAGGAAGCACAGGGTTTGGTCTATGGCTACACCTTC. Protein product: CASSQEAQGLVYGYTF.

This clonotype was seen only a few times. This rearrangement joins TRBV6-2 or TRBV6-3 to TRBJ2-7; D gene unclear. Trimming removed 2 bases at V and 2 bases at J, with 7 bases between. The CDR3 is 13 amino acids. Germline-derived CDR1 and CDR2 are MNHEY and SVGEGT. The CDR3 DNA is TGTGCCAGCAGTTACGGCCGGACCTACGAGCAGTACTTC. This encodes CASSYGRTYEQYF.

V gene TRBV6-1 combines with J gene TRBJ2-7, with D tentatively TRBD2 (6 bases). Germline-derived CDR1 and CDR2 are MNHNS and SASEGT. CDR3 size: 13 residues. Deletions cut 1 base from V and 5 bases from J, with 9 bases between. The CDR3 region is CASSEGGGNEQYF. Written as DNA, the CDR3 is TGTGCCAGCAGTGAAGGTGGCGGGAACGAGCAGTACTTC.

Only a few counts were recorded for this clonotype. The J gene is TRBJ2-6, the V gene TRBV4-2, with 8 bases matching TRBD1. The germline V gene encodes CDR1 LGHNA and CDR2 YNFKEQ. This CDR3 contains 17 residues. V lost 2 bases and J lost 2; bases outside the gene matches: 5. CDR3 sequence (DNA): TGTGCCAGCAGCCAACCCAAGACAGGGGCTGGGGCCAACGTCCTGACTTTC. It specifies CASSQPKTGAGANVLTF.